These T cell receptor beta chains were read from a single sample in a study of control samples from healthy donors and cancer patients. The repertoire was sequenced with immunoSEQ multiplex PCR; TCRdb's copy has only in-frame clones and lacks some. The sample holds about 54,000 clones, around 97% seen once. The material sequenced was blood. Receptor source: a woman in her 30s in good health. The CDR3 runs from the conserved cysteine through the conserved F or W. The D gene is left open where the match is weak. Size values are once, few and many counts, or a class for expanded clones, and some rows have none.

V,J,size,D,DNA,CDR3
TRBV6-6,TRBJ2-2,NA,NA,TGTGCCGCCGGCGGGTTCTCCGGGGAGCTGTTTTTT,CAAGGFSGELFF
TRBV15,TRBJ2-1,NA,TRBD2,TGTGCCACCAGCAGAGATCCGCTAGCGGGAGGGACTGAGCAGTTCTTC,CATSRDPLAGGTEQFF
TRBV7-3,TRBJ2-3,NA,NA,TGTGCCAGCAGCTTAGGGGGAGGCTCAATGCGTACGCAGTATTTT,CASSLGGGSMRTQYF
TRBV6-4,TRBJ2-1,NA,TRBD2,TGTGCCAGCAGTGACTCAAGCGGGAGTTACAATGAGCAGTTCTTC,CASSDSSGSYNEQFF
TRBV7-9,TRBJ1-5,NA,TRBD1,TGTGCCAGCAGCTTAACAGGGGTCAATCAGCCCCAGCATTTT,CASSLTGVNQPQHF
TRBV13,TRBJ2-1,NA,NA,TGTGCCAGCAGCAGCGGCGACAATGAGCAGTTCTTC,CASSSGDNEQFF
TRBV11-2,TRBJ2-7,NA,NA,TGTGCCAGCAGCCGGGGGGACACCGCCTACGAGCAGTACTTC,CASSRGDTAYEQYF
TRBV28,TRBJ2-7,NA,NA,TGTGCCAGCAGTCCCCTCGGAACTACCTACGAGCAGTACTTC,CASSPLGTTYEQYF
TRBV6-2/TRBV6-3,TRBJ1-2,NA,NA,TGTGCCAGCAGTTACTCGAGCCCTCCGGGCGCCTATGGCTACACCTTC,CASSYSSPPGAYGYTF
TRBV5-1,TRBJ2-1,few,NA,TGCGCCAGCAGCCCCTCGACGGCGCCTTACAATGAGCAGTTCTTC,CASSPSTAPYNEQFF
TRBV19,TRBJ2-5,NA,NA,TGTGCCAGTAGGGGGGTTGGGACCCAGTACTTC,CASRGVGTQYF
TRBV28,TRBJ2-1,once,NA,TGTGCCAGCAGTTTGGAAGTGACGGGATCCTTAAGGGAGCAGTTCTTC,CASSLEVTGSLREQFF
TRBV19,TRBJ1-4,NA,NA,TGTGCCAGTAGCATCGAGGTTACTAATGAAAAACTGTTTTTT,CASSIEVTNEKLFF
TRBV30,TRBJ1-5,once,NA,TGTGCCTGGAGCCAGGACGGGTATAGCAATCAGCCCCAGCATTTT,CAWSQDGYSNQPQHF
TRBV7-6,TRBJ2-1,NA,NA,TGTGCCAGCAGCCATACGTGGAACAATGAGCAGTTCTTC,CASSHTWNNEQFF
TRBV7-6,TRBJ2-1,NA,NA,TGTGCCAGCAGCCAGACGGACACCGTTTACAATGAGCAGTTCTTC,CASSQTDTVYNEQFF
TRBV9,TRBJ2-5,NA,TRBD1,TGTGCCAGCAGCTTCACAGGGGAAGAGACCCAGTACTTC,CASSFTGEETQYF
TRBV7-8,TRBJ1-4,NA,TRBD1,TGTGCCAGCAGTAAAAGGGACAGGGTGGAGTCATCGGAAAAACTGTTTTTT,CASSKRDRVESSEKLFF
TRBV9,TRBJ2-5,NA,TRBD2,TGTGCCAGCAGCGCCGGGACTAGCGGGAGTATTGGAGAGACCCAGTACTTC,CASSAGTSGSIGETQYF
TRBV19,TRBJ2-1,once,NA,TGTGCCAGTAGTATGGTCGGCGGGATGACGTACAATGAGCAGTTCTTC,CASSMVGGMTYNEQFF
TRBV27,TRBJ2-1,NA,TRBD1,TGTGCCAGCAGTGGAGGACAGGGGTTCTACAATGAGCAGTTCTTC,CASSGGQGFYNEQFF
TRBV15,TRBJ2-3,NA,NA,TGTGCCACCAGCAGAGAAACGGGAGTTCCGCAGTATTTT,CATSRETGVPQYF
TRBV21-1,TRBJ1-1,NA,NA,TGTGCCAGCAGCGGCTCGCTAGACACAATTCGCACTGAAGCTTTCTTT,CASSGSLDTIRTEAFF
TRBV1,TRBJ2-1,NA,NA,TGCACCAGCAGCCAAGATGGGCGGACTAGCGGGACCTACAATGAGCAGTTCTTC,CTSSQDGRTSGTYNEQFF
TRBV7-8,TRBJ1-1,NA,NA,TGTGCCAGCAGCCCTAGGGACCCTACTGAAGCTTTCTTT,CASSPRDPTEAFF
TRBV20-1,TRBJ2-7,NA,NA,TGCAGTGCTAGGGCGCGGGAGCAGTACTTC,CSARAREQYF
TRBV6-1,TRBJ1-5,NA,NA,TGTGCCAGCAGTGAAGCGTCGGGAGTTGGCAATCAGCCCCAGCATTTT,CASSEASGVGNQPQHF
TRBV29-1,TRBJ1-2,few,TRBD1,TGCAGCGCAGCCGAAGAGTCGACAGGGAACTATGGCTACACCTTC,CSAAEESTGNYGYTF
TRBV6-6,TRBJ2-7,NA,NA,TGTGCCAGCAGTTTTGGCGCGGGGTACGAGCAGTACTTC,CASSFGAGYEQYF
TRBV25-1,TRBJ1-2,NA,NA,TGTGCCAGCAGTGGTGACACTGGTTATTGGGGCTACACCTTC,CASSGDTGYWGYTF
TRBV28,TRBJ1-1,NA,NA,TGTGCCAGCAGTGCCTTAGGGACACAGAACACTGAAGCTTTCTTT,CASSALGTQNTEAFF
TRBV7-9,TRBJ1-2,NA,NA,TGTGCCAGCAGCTTAATAGGGAATTTAGTTTTTGGCTACACCTTC,CASSLIGNLVFGYTF
TRBV11-2,TRBJ2-3,once,TRBD2,TGTGCCAGCAGCACCTGGACTAGCGGGGTTCCTCGGGATACGCAGTATTTT,CASSTWTSGVPRDTQYF
TRBV29-1,TRBJ2-5,NA,TRBD2,TGCAGCGTGCCCCCGGGTTTGGCGGGAGCGGTGGAGACCCAGTACTTC,CSVPPGLAGAVETQYF
TRBV3-1/TRBV3-2,TRBJ2-1,NA,NA,TGTGCCAGCAGCCAAGATTTCTCCTACAATGAGCAGTTCTTC,CASSQDFSYNEQFF
TRBV7-9,TRBJ2-7,NA,NA,TGTGCCAGCACCAACAACAGGGTCTCGTACGAGCAGTACTTC,CASTNNRVSYEQYF
TRBV27,TRBJ1-1,NA,NA,TGTGCCAGCAGTTTAGGAGGAGGGGGTGGTGAAGCTTTCTTT,CASSLGGGGGEAFF
TRBV10-3,TRBJ1-2,NA,NA,TGTGCCATCACCGTGGACGGAAACTATGGCTACACCTTC,CAITVDGNYGYTF
TRBV19,TRBJ2-1,NA,NA,TGTGCCAGTAGTATATTCCTGACGCCCGTCCCTTACAATGAGCAGTTCTTC,CASSIFLTPVPYNEQFF
TRBV6-1,TRBJ2-1,NA,NA,TGTGCCAGCAGTGAAGAGGGCTTCCTCCTCTACAATGAGCAGTTCTTC,CASSEEGFLLYNEQFF
TRBV4-1,TRBJ1-2,NA,NA,TGCGCCAGCAGCCATCCAAACTTCGGTGGCTACACCTTC,CASSHPNFGGYTF
TRBV28,TRBJ2-3,NA,TRBD2,TGTGCCAGCAGTTTGCGAGCGGGAGACACAGATACGCAGTATTTT,CASSLRAGDTDTQYF
TRBV7-9,TRBJ1-3,NA,NA,TGTGCCAGCAGCGATTCCGGGGGCGCAGGTGGAAACACCATATATTTT,CASSDSGGAGGNTIYF
TRBV28,TRBJ1-4,NA,NA,TGTGCCAGCAGTTTATTGGCCAGCTACAGAGAAAAACTGTTTTTT,CASSLLASYREKLFF
TRBV5-5,TRBJ1-4,NA,NA,TGTGCCAGCAGCTTGGCTGGCAGGGGAGCCTTTAATGAAAAACTGTTTTTT,CASSLAGRGAFNEKLFF
TRBV11-2,TRBJ2-1,NA,NA,TGTGCCAGCAGCTTTACGGCAGGGGTGTCCTACAATGAGCAGTTCTTC,CASSFTAGVSYNEQFF
TRBV29-1,TRBJ2-7,NA,NA,TGCAGCGTCCGGACTGGTCCCCACGGCGAGCAGTACTTC,CSVRTGPHGEQYF
TRBV5-6,TRBJ2-1,NA,TRBD2,TGTGCCAGCAGCATCCTCGGACTAGCGGGATATTCTGAGCAGTTCTTC,CASSILGLAGYSEQFF
TRBV2,TRBJ1-1,NA,NA,TGTGCCAGCAGTGTAATCACTGAAGCTTTCTTT,CASSVITEAFF
TRBV6-5,TRBJ2-7,NA,NA,TGTGCCAGCAGGGGCGACAACTACGAGCAGTACTTC,CASRGDNYEQYF
TRBV5-8,TRBJ1-6,NA,NA,TGTGCCAGCAGCTTTTCGACAGTTCAGACCTATAATTCACCCCTCCACTTT,CASSFSTVQTYNSPLHF
TRBV19,TRBJ1-1,NA,NA,TGTGCCAGTAGTATGTACGGGCTGGAAGCTTTCTTT,CASSMYGLEAFF
TRBV28,TRBJ2-3,NA,NA,TGTGCCAGCAGTTTATCCCGTAATACGCAGTATTTT,CASSLSRNTQYF
TRBV28,TRBJ1-1,NA,NA,TGTGCCAGCAGCTCCCGGACGGTTGAAGCTTTCTTT,CASSSRTVEAFF